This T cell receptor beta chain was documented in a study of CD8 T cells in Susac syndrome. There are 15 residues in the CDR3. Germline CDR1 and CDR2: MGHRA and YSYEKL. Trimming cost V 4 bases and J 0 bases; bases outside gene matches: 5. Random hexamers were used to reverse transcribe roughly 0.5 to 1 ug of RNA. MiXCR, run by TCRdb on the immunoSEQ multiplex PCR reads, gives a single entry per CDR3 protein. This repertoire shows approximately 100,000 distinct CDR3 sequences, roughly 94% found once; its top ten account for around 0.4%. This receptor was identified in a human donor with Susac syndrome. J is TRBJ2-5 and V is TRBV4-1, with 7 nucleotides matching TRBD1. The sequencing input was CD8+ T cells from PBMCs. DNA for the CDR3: TGCGCCAGCAGCCCACAGGGGAACTACCAAGAGACCCAGTACTTC. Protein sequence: CASSPQGNYQETQYF.